This T cell receptor beta chain was captured by sequencing in a study of naive and memory T cell subsets. Study findings and constraints: TCR transcript changes with activation or differentiation may affect this RNA method.

RNA was extracted from approximately 2.6 ml of whole blood of healthy adults. A UMI-containing oligonucleotide was joined by 3' ligation to the TCR cDNA template. Cells were not sorted; total RNA input targeted 1 to 1000 ng. Ten or more counts support this clonotype. Its antigen is unknown. For blood and skin samples, reverse transcription used TCR alpha and beta constant primers. Four PCR rounds used nested alpha and beta constant region primers plus the SP2 primer. TCRdb redid the calling of the 5' RACE reads with MiXCR, one entry per CDR3 protein. The sample yields under 25,000 distinct CDR3 sequences, about 4% seen once. The receptor was isolated from a male donor in good health.

The DNA for the CDR3 is TGTGCCAGCAGCGTAGGGACCAAACCAGGGACTTTCTACGAGCAGTACTTC. It specifies CASSVGTKPGTFYEQYF. This sequence joins TRBV9 and TRBJ2-7; tentative D call: TRBD2 (6 bases). CDR3 size: 17 residues. Trimming took off 0 bases at V and 3 bases at J, with 19 bases between the two ends. CDR1 SGDLS and CDR2 YYNGEE come from the germline V gene.